This is a list of T cell receptor beta chains from one sample in a study of shared clonotypes between healthy human individuals. Method: immunoSEQ multiplex PCR; TCRdb's copy keeps in-frame clones and lacks some. Of 1.5 million to 1.9 million clones in the sample, around 98% were seen once. Sequencing used naive CD4+ T cells sorted from blood. The receptors here all came from a man between 25 and 39 years old in good health. Both conserved end residues are part of each CDR3. The order of the fields is J gene, clone size, CDR3 length, D gene, V gene, CDR3 DNA, CDR3 protein. The D gene is left open where the match is weak. Part of the rows lack a size; the others show once, few, many or a class for expanded clones.

J gene: TRBJ2-7
clone size: -
CDR3 length: 14
D gene: -
V gene: TRBV28
CDR3 DNA: TGTGCCAGCACCGGGCGCCCCGGGGCTGACGAGCAGTACTTC
CDR3 protein: CASTGRPGADEQYF

J gene: TRBJ1-4
clone size: -
CDR3 length: 14
D gene: -
V gene: TRBV4-2
CDR3 DNA: TGTGCCAGCAGCCAGAGAGGTTGGGATGAAAAACTGTTTTTT
CDR3 protein: CASSQRGWDEKLFF

J gene: TRBJ2-3
clone size: -
CDR3 length: 10
D gene: -
V gene: TRBV29-1
CDR3 DNA: TGCAGCGTTGAGGTGGATACGCAGTATTTT
CDR3 protein: CSVEVDTQYF

J gene: TRBJ2-3
clone size: -
CDR3 length: 13
D gene: -
V gene: TRBV4-2
CDR3 DNA: TGTGCCAGCAGCCAGCCAGGCACAGATACGCAGTATTTT
CDR3 protein: CASSQPGTDTQYF

J gene: TRBJ2-7
clone size: -
CDR3 length: 13
D gene: -
V gene: TRBV27
CDR3 DNA: TGTGCCAGCAGTTTTCACGGATCCTACGAGCAGTACTTC
CDR3 protein: CASSFHGSYEQYF

J gene: TRBJ2-7
clone size: -
CDR3 length: 13
D gene: -
V gene: TRBV15
CDR3 DNA: TGTGCCACCAGCATCGGTGGCTCCTACGAGCAGTACTTC
CDR3 protein: CATSIGGSYEQYF

J gene: TRBJ2-1
clone size: -
CDR3 length: 18
D gene: -
V gene: TRBV7-2
CDR3 DNA: TGTGCCAGCAGCCCTAGCCCCGTTTCAACGAACTCCTACAATGAGCAGTTCTTC
CDR3 protein: CASSPSPVSTNSYNEQFF

J gene: TRBJ2-3
clone size: -
CDR3 length: 14
D gene: -
V gene: TRBV4-2
CDR3 DNA: TGTGCCAGCAGCCAACGCGTGATGGCAGATACGCAGTATTTT
CDR3 protein: CASSQRVMADTQYF

J gene: TRBJ2-1
clone size: -
CDR3 length: 15
D gene: TRBD2
V gene: TRBV7-8
CDR3 DNA: TGTGCCAGCAGCTCGGAAGAACTAGCGTACAATGAGCAGTTCTTC
CDR3 protein: CASSSEELAYNEQFF

J gene: TRBJ2-7
clone size: -
CDR3 length: 17
D gene: TRBD2
V gene: TRBV15
CDR3 DNA: TGTGCCACCAGGGGGGGGCTAGCGGGACTCTTCTCTCAGGAGCAGTACTTC
CDR3 protein: CATRGGLAGLFSQEQYF

J gene: TRBJ2-7
clone size: -
CDR3 length: 15
D gene: -
V gene: TRBV7-9
CDR3 DNA: TGTGCCAGCAGTATTGACTCTTCCCCACATTACGAGCAGTACTTC
CDR3 protein: CASSIDSSPHYEQYF

J gene: TRBJ2-5
clone size: -
CDR3 length: 15
D gene: -
V gene: TRBV5-8
CDR3 DNA: TGTGCCAGCAGCTTGAAGGAGAAAATACAAGAGACCCAGTACTTC
CDR3 protein: CASSLKEKIQETQYF

J gene: TRBJ2-7
clone size: -
CDR3 length: 14
D gene: TRBD2
V gene: TRBV5-4
CDR3 DNA: TGTGCCAGCAGCTTGGCTAGCGGGATCTACGAGCAGTACTTC
CDR3 protein: CASSLASGIYEQYF

J gene: TRBJ2-1
clone size: -
CDR3 length: 17
D gene: TRBD2
V gene: TRBV14
CDR3 DNA: TGTGCCAGCAGCCGATCCAGGACTAGCGGGAGGGGCAATGAGCAGTTCTTC
CDR3 protein: CASSRSRTSGRGNEQFF

J gene: TRBJ2-7
clone size: -
CDR3 length: 15
D gene: TRBD1
V gene: TRBV29-1
CDR3 DNA: TGCAGCGCGGCCGGGACAGGGGGCGCGGTCTACGAGCAGTACTTC
CDR3 protein: CSAAGTGGAVYEQYF

J gene: TRBJ1-1
clone size: -
CDR3 length: 16
D gene: TRBD1
V gene: TRBV15
CDR3 DNA: TGTGCCACCAGCAGAGATAAAAACAGGGGAGGCACTGAAGCTTTCTTT
CDR3 protein: CATSRDKNRGGTEAFF

J gene: TRBJ2-3
clone size: once
CDR3 length: 13
D gene: -
V gene: TRBV18
CDR3 DNA: TGTGCCAGCTCACCATCCGTGACAGATACGCAGTATTTT
CDR3 protein: CASSPSVTDTQYF

J gene: TRBJ2-5
clone size: -
CDR3 length: 15
D gene: TRBD1
V gene: TRBV5-1
CDR3 DNA: TGCGCCAGCACCTGGACAGGGAGTAAGACAGAGACCCAGTACTTC
CDR3 protein: CASTWTGSKTETQYF

J gene: TRBJ2-3
clone size: -
CDR3 length: 14
D gene: TRBD1
V gene: TRBV18
CDR3 DNA: TGTGCCAACAAAATACAGGGGGCGACAGATACGCAGTATTTT
CDR3 protein: CANKIQGATDTQYF

J gene: TRBJ2-1
clone size: -
CDR3 length: 15
D gene: TRBD2
V gene: TRBV11-2
CDR3 DNA: TGTGCCAGCAGCTTGGGACTAGCGGACTACAATGAGCAGTTCTTC
CDR3 protein: CASSLGLADYNEQFF

J gene: TRBJ2-3
clone size: -
CDR3 length: 14
D gene: -
V gene: TRBV5-1
CDR3 DNA: TGCGCCAGCAGCTTCGCACAGACAGAAGATACGCAGTATTTT
CDR3 protein: CASSFAQTEDTQYF

J gene: TRBJ2-7
clone size: -
CDR3 length: 14
D gene: TRBD1
V gene: TRBV28
CDR3 DNA: TGTGCCAGCATCCCGGGACAGGGGCGGGAGGAGCAGTACTTC
CDR3 protein: CASIPGQGREEQYF

J gene: TRBJ2-7
clone size: -
CDR3 length: 13
D gene: TRBD1
V gene: TRBV6-5
CDR3 DNA: TGTGCCAGTGGGAGGACAGGGGGCGGCGAGCAGTACTTC
CDR3 protein: CASGRTGGGEQYF

J gene: TRBJ2-7
clone size: -
CDR3 length: 16
D gene: -
V gene: TRBV28
CDR3 DNA: TGTGCCAGCAGCTCGACCCCCAGACAGGCACACTACGAGCAGTACTTC
CDR3 protein: CASSSTPRQAHYEQYF

J gene: TRBJ1-1
clone size: -
CDR3 length: 13
D gene: -
V gene: TRBV28
CDR3 DNA: TGTGCCAGCAGTTTAAAAGGGATTTTTGGAGCTTTCTTT
CDR3 protein: CASSLKGIFGAFF

J gene: TRBJ2-5
clone size: -
CDR3 length: 18
D gene: TRBD2
V gene: TRBV4-1
CDR3 DNA: TGCGCCAGCAGCCAAGTTCCGGGGCGGCGGGAGAAACTCGGCGACCAGTACTTC
CDR3 protein: CASSQVPGRREKLGDQYF

J gene: TRBJ1-1
clone size: -
CDR3 length: 15
D gene: -
V gene: TRBV7-2
CDR3 DNA: TGTGCCAGCAGCTTAATGCTCACGGGAAATTCTGAAGCTTTCTTT
CDR3 protein: CASSLMLTGNSEAFF

J gene: TRBJ2-7
clone size: -
CDR3 length: 14
D gene: -
V gene: TRBV6-6
CDR3 DNA: TGTGCCAGCACCTCTCAGGGCAGCTCCTACGAGCAGTACTTC
CDR3 protein: CASTSQGSSYEQYF